The T cell receptor beta chain described here comes from a study of radiotherapy plus CTLA-4 blockade in lung cancer (dated by TCRdb to about 2018). Regarding the complete study: Among the enrolled patients, under 20% had an objective response, and 25% to 35% reached disease control. General study outcomes and caveats: After treatment with radiotherapy and ipilimumab, TCR clones that originated in tumors expanded in peripheral blood. The strongest predictors of response, as reported, were early dynamic changes in blood T cell clones along with a rise in serum interferon-beta after radiation.

Of note for this clone: Its antigen is still unknown. Within one base of it there is no much larger clone, and no base qualities were kept.

Library preparation employed the immunoSEQ multiplex PCR assay. Here the immuneACCESS table is served through TCRdb, limited to in-frame sequences with V and J called. Missing clones are a known gap in these copies; in checked studies unresolved V genes cover under half, and the rest lacks a known reason. The sample yields 80,000 or so clones; over 70% were counted once. In total, the top ten clones hold under 4.5% of the sample. As encoded in the germline V gene, CDR1 is SGHRS while CDR2 is YFSETQ. The cysteine opens and the phenylalanine closes a CDR3 of 14 amino acids. Of the read, only the CDR3 DNA is kept; its 42 bases are in frame from base 1. Trimming costs V 2 bases and J 6 bases, and their ends lie 15 bases apart. Focal radiation therapy combined with CTLA-4 blockade (ipilimumab) was tested in patients with chemo-refractory metastatic non-small-cell lung cancer.

This clonotype was sampled from a human donor with non-small cell lung cancer who had a partial response to radiotherapy plus ipilimumab. Some clones in this sample may be carry-over from other donors' samples. The chain couples TRBV5-1 to TRBJ2-7; no D segment can be confidently identified. The sample was peripheral blood, taken from a patient treated with radiotherapy plus ipilimumab. For the CDR3, the sequence is CASSLTLAPGEQYF. DNA sequence: TGCGCCAGCAGCTTAACATTGGCTCCGGGCGAGCAGTACTTC. Extended through the reference TRBV5-1 and TRBJ2-7 proteins, this CDR3 yields the full variable domain: KAGVTQTPRYLIKTRGQQVTLSCSPISGHRSVSWYQQTPGQGLQFLFEYFSETQRNKGNFPGRFSGRQFSNSRSEMNVSTLELGDSALYLCASSLTLAPGEQYFGPGTRLTVT.